Described below is a single T cell receptor (beta chain) sequence and its context. Its antigen remains unidentified. Within one base of it there is no much larger clone, and no base qualities were kept. The entry originates in a study of blood T cell repertoires in COVID-19 (dated by TCRdb to 2019 to 2021). A note on the overall study: Collaborator samples came from the United States, Italy and Spain and covered acute and convalescent phases of COVID-19. Samples were obtained from the ongoing ImmuneRACE study (first 160 participants) and from about 1,300 subjects provided by 6 global collaborators. The material from the prospective study consisted of cDNA or gDNA derived from T cells, B-cell-depleted T cells, or PBMCs. Sample metadata almost always included a de-identified subject ID, COVID-19 status, age in years and sex. Where available, HLA class I and class II types were obtained from metadata supplied by the sample provider rather than from assay-based typing. The repertoires were released in a freely available public database meant as a resource for research on the immune response to SARS-CoV-2. The dataset comprised deeply sampled blood TCRbeta repertoires from subjects exposed to, actively infected with, or recovered from COVID-19.

TCRbeta CDR3 regions were amplified from genomic DNA by means of the immunoSEQ Assay, a bias-controlled multiplex PCR. Per the original workflow: The number of nucleated cells in each sample was estimated by amplification of reference gene primers within the assay. To quantify the absolute abundance of each unique TCRbeta CDR3 rearrangement, sequence reads were collapsed and filtered. For each sample, productive Simpson clonality was calculated as the square root of Simpson's diversity index over productive rearrangements. What TCRdb holds here is the immuneACCESS table cut down to in-frame rearrangements. Part of the clones is not present; checked against another copy, under half of the missing clones reflect an unresolved V gene, and the others are unexplained. The V and J calls and clone size were taken over from that table, and D and trimming were inferred from the DNA. Within this sample are about 210,000 clones, with around 90% of them counted one time only. The top ten clones comprise more than 0.95% of the sample.

V is shortened by 5 bases, J by 6 bases, and the region joining them spans 16 bases. Reading from cysteine to phenylalanine, the CDR3 counts 14 amino acids. Left in the record is the CDR3 DNA by itself, 42 bases read in frame from the first base. The germline V gene specifies SGHRS as CDR1 and YFSETQ as CDR2. Each collaborating institution followed its own protocols to collect whole blood in K2EDTA tubes. For TCRbeta analysis, collaborators shipped samples as frozen whole blood, isolated PBMCs, or DNA extracted from either of those sample types. What the research found in general, with its limitations: The amount of clinical and demographic metadata varied by source and participant and was provided uncurated.

This TCR came from a man in his thirties or forties with acute or convalescent COVID-19. The chain is made from TRBV5-1 and TRBJ2-3; a weak D assignment points to TRBD2 (6 bases agree). The sequencing input was peripheral blood. The encoded CDR3 is CASRTSGSYDTQYF. The nucleotides are TGCGCCAGCAGGACATCCGGGAGCTATGATACGCAGTATTTT.